Following are 23 T cell receptor beta chains from one sample sequenced in a study of CXCR3-negative and CXCR3-positive naive CD8 T cells. The libraries of TRB cDNA were constructed through 5' RACE using UMI labels. One entry per CDR3 protein, without DNA, is what TCRdb gives after re-calling the 5' RACE reads. Its listing shows around 92,000 distinct CDR3 sequences. Sequencing input: naive CXCR3- CD8+ T cells from blood. Subset in this sample: CD45RO-CCR7+CD27+CD95- naive CD8+ T cells lacking CXCR3 (TNR3-). The receptors derive from a human donor in good health. Some clones in this sample may be carry-over from other donors' samples.

The genes are TRBV7-2 and TRBJ2-1; the TCRdb call, TRBD2, lacks DNA for checking. The germline V gene has CDR1 SGHTA and CDR2 FQGNSA. The CDR3 totals 15 residues. Here the CDR3 reads CASSYSGRPYNEQFF.

This chain links TRBV29-1 with TRBJ2-5; the D call from TCRdb, TRBD1, cannot be confirmed without DNA. This CDR3 region has 20 residues. The germline V gene encodes CDR1 SQVTM and CDR2 ANQGSEA. This CDR3 reads CSGPSSCPSGTANPEETQYF.

The chain joins TRBV5-1 to TRBJ2-3; TCRdb returns TRBD2, unconfirmable since there is no DNA. The CDR3 contains 15 residues. The germline V gene encodes CDR1 SGHRS and CDR2 YFSETQ. CDR3 in amino acids: CASSFSGPSTDTQYF.

The V call is TRBV29-1, the J call TRBJ2-1; lacking DNA, the TRBD2 call made by TCRdb goes unchecked. The germline V gene has CDR1 SQVTM and CDR2 ANQGSEA. CDR3 length: 13 residues. The CDR3 sequence is CSVVSASVNEQFF.

The J gene is TRBJ1-1, the V gene TRBV15; as DNA is missing, the TRBD1 call by TCRdb cannot be tested. Germline assignment: CDR1 LNHNV and CDR2 YYDKDF (reference sequence). The length of the CDR3 is 15 residues. The CDR3 sequence: CATSRGTGGATEAFF.

V is TRBV20-1 and J is TRBJ2-7; TCRdb indicates TRBD2, and absent DNA this call remains unverified. The CDR3 is 15 amino acids. Looked up from germline, CDR1 is DFQATT and CDR2 is SNEGSKA (reference sequence). The CDR3 protein is CSASGLPLSSYEQYF.

The chain carries TRBV29-1 and TRBJ2-7; TCRdb outputs TRBD2, but without DNA this stays unchecked. CDR1 SQVTM and CDR2 ANQGSEA come from the germline V gene. The CDR3 has 13 amino acids. The CDR3 is CSVESSGTYEQYF.

This CDR3 is CASSSGTGGGEQYF. The chain is built from TRBV7-9 and TRBJ2-7; TCRdb's assignment of TRBD1 cannot be checked, as there is no DNA. This CDR3 comprises 14 residues. Germline assignment: CDR1 SEHNR and CDR2 FQNEAQ (reference sequence). The full variable domain, rest sourced from reference TRBV7-9 and TRBJ2-7, is DTGVSQNPRHKITKRGQNVTFRCDPISEHNRLYWYRQTLGQGPEFLTYFQNEAQLEKSRLLSDRFSAERPKGSFSTLEIQRTEQGDSAMYLCASSSGTGGGEQYFGPGTRLTVT.

This chain links TRBV7-9 with TRBJ2-1; the TCRdb D gene call, TRBD1, has no DNA to confirm it. The CDR3 runs to 15 residues. Germline assignment: CDR1 SEHNR and CDR2 FQNEAQ (reference sequence). CDR3 amino acids: CASSYRGGDYNEQFF.

J is TRBJ1-1 and V is TRBV7-3; TCRdb returns TRBD1, unconfirmable since there is no DNA. This CDR3 is built from 16 residues. The germline gives CDR1 SGHTA, CDR2 FQGTGA. The CDR3: CASSLMGVARASEAFF.

The chain links TRBV12-3 or TRBV12-4 to TRBJ1-1. The CDR3 has 12 amino acids. The CDR3 spells CASSFPRAEAFF.

The rearrangement links TRBV14 to TRBJ2-3. CDR1 SGHDN and CDR2 FVKESK come from the germline V gene. This CDR3 has 13 amino acids. CDR3 loop: CASSPLSTDTQYF.

The chain recombines TRBV2 with TRBJ2-1; the TCRdb D gene call, TRBD1, has no DNA to confirm it. This CDR3 has 16 residues. Germline loops: CDR1 SNHLY, CDR2 FYNNEI. CDR3: CASSEYRTGVGNEQFF.

The V gene is TRBV29-1, the J gene TRBJ2-7. The CDR3 has 15 amino acids. Germline CDR1 SQVTM, CDR2 ANQGSEA. CDR3: CSVGLQAGVPYEQYF.

V gene TRBV20-1 combines with J gene TRBJ2-1; TCRdb indicates TRBD2, and absent DNA this call remains unverified. CDR3 size: 14 residues. The V gene's germline CDR1 is DFQATT and CDR2 SNEGSKA (reference sequence). Here the CDR3 reads CSASGTSIYNEQFF.

The chain links TRBV13 to TRBJ2-7; lacking DNA, the TRBD1 call made by TCRdb goes unchecked. Germline V lookup: CDR1 PRHDT, CDR2 FYEKMQ (reference sequence). CDR3 length: 17 residues. The CDR3 loop is CASSLYPPGTGYHEQYF.

The genes are TRBV6-2 or TRBV6-3 and TRBJ2-3; as DNA is missing, the TRBD1 call by TCRdb cannot be tested. CDR3 length: 17 amino acids. Germline V gene sequence: CDR1 MNHEY, CDR2 SVGEGT. The CDR3 loop reads CASSESSPVRYTDTQYF.

This rearrangement joins TRBV19 to TRBJ2-1; the TCRdb D gene call, TRBD1, has no DNA to confirm it. The CDR3 consists of 13 residues. Germline V CDR1 and CDR2: LNHDA, SQIVND (reference sequence). Here the CDR3 reads CASSPLGPREQFF.

The J gene is TRBJ1-2, the V gene TRBV28; TCRdb's D gene call, TRBD1, goes unchecked for lack of DNA. Germline V gives CDR1 MDHEN, CDR2 SYDVKM. The CDR3 has 11 residues. CDR3 region: CASSWGYGYTF.

V and J are TRBV29-1 and TRBJ2-7; TCRdb's assignment of TRBD2 cannot be checked, as there is no DNA. The CDR3 totals 11 residues. The germline V gene has CDR1 SQVTM and CDR2 ANQGSEA. CDR3 in amino acids: CSVPDGGGQYF.

The V call is TRBV15, the J call TRBJ2-7; as DNA is missing, the TRBD1 call by TCRdb cannot be tested. The germline CDR1 and CDR2 sequences are LNHNV and YYDKDF (reference sequence). This CDR3 comprises 16 residues. The chain's CDR3 is CATSRASRDISYEQYF.

The J gene is TRBJ1-2, the V gene TRBV4-3; the D call of TRBD1 rests on TCRdb alone, since no DNA is present to check it. The CDR3 covers 15 residues. From germline, CDR1 is LGHNA and CDR2 YSLEER. This chain's CDR3 is CASSQVGEANYGYTF.

The chain carries TRBV12-3 or TRBV12-4 and TRBJ2-7; the TRBD1 assignment by TCRdb is unverifiable without DNA. The CDR3 sequence is 12 residues long. CDR3: CASSFAGAEQYF.